This paragraph covers one TCR beta chain sequence. The data belong to a study of shared clonotypes between healthy human individuals. Trimming left V 1 base short and J 0 bases short, with 11 bases between. Germline-derived CDR1 and CDR2 are SGHRS and YFSETQ. The CDR3 contains 15 residues. The table came from immunoSEQ multiplex PCR; TCRdb's copy has only in-frame clones and leaves some out. The sample records over a million clones, approximately 98.5% being singletons. The V call is TRBV5-1, the J call TRBJ2-7; a weak D match, TRBD1 (6 bases). The source of this sequence is a man aged 25 to 45 in good health. Material for sequencing was naive CD4+ T cells sorted from blood. Specified subset: CD45RA+ positively selected. The CDR3 loop is CASSLFQGSSYEQYF. The DNA of the CDR3 is TGCGCCAGCAGCTTGTTCCAGGGGAGCTCCTACGAGCAGTACTTC.